These 22 T cell receptor beta chains originate from one sample sequenced in a study of blood T cells in healthy people across ages. It was with a sample-barcoded 5' primer and a J-beta primer mix that a second PCR of about 7 to 12 cycles was run. TCRdb independently ran MiXCR on the 5' RACE reads; one entry per CDR3 protein. The sample holds 650,000 to 800,000 distinct CDR3 sequences, 40% to 65% seen once. The source material was blood. These receptors were taken from an elderly woman in good health.

The chain combines TRBV20-1 with TRBJ2-5; no firm D call. Germline V gene data show CDR1 as DFQATT and CDR2 as SNEGSKA (reference sequence). V was pared by 3 bases and J by 2 bases, with 13 bases between. The length of the CDR3 is 14 residues. DNA of the CDR3: TGCAGTGCTAGTCTTCTTGGGTTACAAGAGACCCAGTACTTC. Its translation: CSASLLGLQETQYF.

This clonotype was seen only once. With a much larger clone just one base away, this may be a read error. V and J are TRBV20-1 and TRBJ2-4; no clear D. With the DNA end fitting TRBJ2-7 better, the J assignment may be wrong. There are 12 residues in the CDR3. Germline CDR1 and CDR2: DFQATT and SNEGSKA (reference sequence). CDR3 sequence reads: CSVLGPSYEQYF. In nucleotides, the CDR3 is TGCAGTGTTCTCGGACCCTCCTACGAGCAGTACTTC.

About this clonotype itself: A much bigger clone sits one base away, suggesting this may be a read error. The chain is built from TRBV24-1 and TRBJ2-1, with 7 positions matching TRBD2. Germline assignment: CDR1 KGHDR and CDR2 SFDVKD. The CDR3 consists of 17 residues. Trimming removed 3 bases from V and 6 bases from J; junction bases left unmatched: 13. CDR3 region: CATSDGVRRAGTNEQFF. The CDR3 nucleotides read TGTGCCACCAGTGATGGGGTCCGACGAGCGGGAACCAATGAGCAGTTCTTC.

The genes are TRBV6-5 and TRBJ2-5, with D perhaps TRBD1 or TRBD2 (6 bases each). Trimming removed 4 bases at V and 4 bases at J, with 16 bases between. Looked up from germline, CDR1 is MNHEY and CDR2 is SVGAGI. This CDR3 is 15 amino acids long. The CDR3 DNA reads TGTGCCAGCAGTTCCACCGTGGGGGGCCCAGAGACCCAGTACTTC. Translated: CASSSTVGGPETQYF.

This chain connects TRBV28 to TRBJ1-2; the match to TRBD1 covers 8 bases. Trimming took 0 bases from V and 8 from J; bases not matched to a gene: 5. The CDR3 contains 14 residues. Germline CDR1 MDHEN, CDR2 SYDVKM. This CDR3 is CASSLWDRVGGYTF. In DNA form, the CDR3 reads TGTGCCAGCAGTTTATGGGACAGGGTGGGAGGCTACACCTTC.

In its sample, this clonotype was seen once. The rearrangement links TRBV7-9 to TRBJ2-7, with a weak D call TRBD2 (5 bases). The germline V gene encodes CDR1 SEHNR and CDR2 FQNEAQ (reference sequence). Trimming cost V 2 bases and J 1 base, with 9 bases left between them. CDR3 length equals 14 residues. CDR3 sequence: CASSLFSGSYEQYF. CDR3 in DNA: TGTGCCAGCAGCTTATTTTCGGGGTCCTACGAGCAGTACTTC.

This clonotype was seen at least ten times. V and J are TRBV29-1 and TRBJ2-1; D is unresolved. Germline V gives CDR1 SQVTM, CDR2 ANQGSEA. V was trimmed by 1 base and J by 0 bases, leaving 13 bases between them. The CDR3 covers 16 residues. The CDR3, as DNA: TGCAGCGTTGAAGGAAGGGCCAGCAGCTCCTACAATGAGCAGTTCTTC. Translated, it gives CSVEGRASSSYNEQFF.

This clonotype appeared a single time. The V call is TRBV29-1, the J call TRBJ2-7; tentative D call: TRBD2 (6 bases). Trimming shortened V by 6 bases and J by 1 base, and 13 bases separated the two germline ends. CDR1 and CDR2 from the germline V gene are SQVTM and ANQGSEA. The CDR3 loop spans 13 amino acids. The CDR3 protein is CSVQGGPSYEQYF. CDR3 DNA sequence: TGCAGCGTCCAAGGAGGGCCATCCTACGAGCAGTACTTC.

This clonotype was detected many times. This chain connects TRBV6-5 to TRBJ2-7, with 10 bases identical to TRBD1. The CDR3 spans 13 residues. The trim removed 10 bases at V and 1 base at J, leaving 4 bases unmatched. The germline V gene has CDR1 MNHEY and CDR2 SVGAGI. For the CDR3, the DNA is TGTGCCACCTGGACAGGGGGTTCCTACGAGCAGTACTTC. Its protein is CATWTGGSYEQYF.

This sequence joins TRBV7-2 and TRBJ2-1; no clear D gene. Trimming left V 1 base short and J 6 bases short, with 16 bases between. This CDR3 has 16 amino acids. The germline CDR1 and CDR2 sequences are SGHTA and FQGNSA. As DNA, the CDR3 is TGTGCCAGCAGCTTAGGGCCTCCACCTGTTGGCAATGAGCAGTTCTTC. As protein: CASSLGPPPVGNEQFF. Drawing the rest from reference TRBV7-2 and TRBJ2-1, the complete variable domain is GAGVSQSPSNKVTEKGKDVELRCDPISGHTALYWYRQSLGQGLEFLIYFQGNSAPDKSGLPSDRFSAERTGGSVSTLTIQRTQQEDSAVYLCASSLGPPPVGNEQFFGPGTRLTVL.

The rearrangement links TRBV28 to TRBJ2-1; D not certain. Trimming pared 3 bases from V and 8 bases from J, leaving 8 bases between. CDR1 MDHEN and CDR2 SYDVKM come from the germline V gene. This CDR3 has 12 amino acids. This chain's CDR3 is CASSFGWDEQFF. The DNA for the CDR3 is TGTGCCAGCAGTTTTGGGTGGGATGAGCAGTTCTTC.

Turning to this clonotype: A much larger clone differs from this one at a single base, so this may be a read error. The J gene is TRBJ2-7, the V gene TRBV10-3; 15 bases match TRBD2. V shed 2 bases, J shed 9 bases, and the junction held 5 bases outside the gene matches. The CDR3 runs to 15 residues. Germline V CDR1 and CDR2: ENHRY, SYGVKD. The CDR3: CAISEGLAGGNGQYF. Written as DNA, the CDR3 is TGTGCCATCAGTGAGGGACTAGCGGGGGGGAACGGGCAGTACTTC.

This clonotype occurred many times. J is TRBJ1-2 and V is TRBV5-1; D is ambiguous. V gave up 1 base and J gave up 4 bases, with 26 bases separating them. The CDR3 has 19 residues. Germline V CDR1 and CDR2: SGHRS, YFSETQ. The CDR3 is CASSLLWLLSPSKGYGYTF. CDR3 nucleotides: TGCGCCAGCAGCTTGCTGTGGCTCCTATCCCCGAGTAAGGGCTATGGCTACACCTTC. The full variable domain, rest sourced from reference TRBV5-1 and TRBJ1-2, is KAGVTQTPRYLIKTRGQQVTLSCSPISGHRSVSWYQQTPGQGLQFLFEYFSETQRNKGNFPGRFSGRQFSNSRSEMNVSTLELGDSALYLCASSLLWLLSPSKGYGYTFGSGTRLTVV.

The DNA of the CDR3 is TGCAGCGCGGGTCGGCAGGAGCAGTTCTTC. This encodes CSAGRQEQFF. The J gene is TRBJ2-1, the V gene TRBV29-1; D not resolved. Trimming removed 7 bases from V and 10 bases from J, with 11 bases in between. This CDR3 region has 10 residues. Germline CDR1 is SQVTM and CDR2 is ANQGSEA.

This clonotype was seen many times. The chain carries TRBV20-1 and TRBJ2-6, with 8 bases that match TRBD1. CDR3 length equals 15 residues. V lost 2 bases, J lost 4 bases, and 4 bases stayed unmatched. CDR1 and CDR2 from the germline V gene are DFQATT and SNEGSKA (reference sequence). For the CDR3, the DNA is TGCAGTGCTAGATGGACAGGGTACGGGGCCAACGTCCTGACTTTC. Its translation: CSARWTGYGANVLTF.

Many counts were recorded for this clonotype. This rearrangement joins TRBV29-1 to TRBJ2-1, with a tentative D call TRBD2 (5 bases). The CDR3 has 16 residues. V gave up 2 bases and J gave up 0 bases, with 14 bases separating them. Germline loops: CDR1 SQVTM, CDR2 ANQGSEA. The CDR3 nucleotides read TGCAGCGTTGAAAGAAGTGAGGGTTCCTCCTACAATGAGCAGTTCTTC. Encoded protein: CSVERSEGSSYNEQFF.

The chain has TRBV6-2 or TRBV6-3 and TRBJ1-1; no clear D gene. Trimming cost V 0 bases and J 2 bases, with 13 bases left between them. The CDR3 is 16 residues long. Germline values: CDR1 MNHEY, CDR2 SVGEGT. CDR3 DNA: TGTGCCAGCAGTTACTCGAGGTTTGCAGAAAACACTGAAGCTTTCTTT. Residues: CASSYSRFAENTEAFF.

This clonotype occurred many times. V gene TRBV29-1 combines with J gene TRBJ1-1, with D hard to call. Germline assignment: CDR1 SQVTM and CDR2 ANQGSEA. V was cut by 8 bases and J by 1 base, with 17 bases left in between. The CDR3 has 14 residues. In DNA form, the CDR3 reads TGCAGCATCCGGGGAGCAGATTCGAACACTGAAGCTTTCTTT. Protein product: CSIRGADSNTEAFF.

This rearrangement joins TRBV12-3 or TRBV12-4 to TRBJ2-1, with 11 bases fitting TRBD2. The CDR3 runs 15 residues. V lost 3 bases to trimming and J lost 9 bases; unmatched junction nucleotides: 7. The CDR3 nucleotides are TGTGCCAGCAGTTTTAGCGGGAGGGCCGGCGCTGAGCAGTTCTTC. Its translation is CASSFSGRAGAEQFF.

V and J are TRBV3-1 and TRBJ2-5; the match to TRBD2 covers 7 bases. The CDR3 consists of 13 residues. Germline loops: CDR1 LGHDT, CDR2 YNNKEL (reference sequence). Trimming cost V 0 bases and J 7 bases; bases outside gene matches: 2. The CDR3 spells CASSQDPGGTQYF. CDR3 DNA sequence: TGTGCCAGCAGCCAAGATCCGGGGGGGACCCAGTACTTC.

J is TRBJ2-4 and V is TRBV3-1; 8 bases are a match to TRBD2. The J call may be faulty, since TRBJ2-7 better matches the DNA end. The CDR3 runs 16 residues. Germline V gene sequence: CDR1 LGHDT, CDR2 YNNKEL (reference sequence). For the CDR3, the DNA is TGTGCCAGCAGCCAAGTTTCGAAGCGGGAGTGGTACGAGCAGTACTTC. It is translated as CASSQVSKREWYEQYF.

Many counts were recorded for this clonotype. The chain uses TRBV2 and TRBJ2-5; the D is unclear. The CDR3 loop spans 12 amino acids. Germline V gene sequence: CDR1 SNHLY, CDR2 FYNNEI. V lost 2 bases, J lost 5 bases, and 6 bases lay in between. The CDR3 spells CASSETTETQYF. The CDR3 DNA follows: TGTGCCAGCAGTGAAACAACGGAGACCCAGTACTTC.